This entry lists 12 T cell receptor beta chains sequenced from one sample in a study of siplizumab effects on memory and regulatory T cells (dated by TCRdb to between 2017 and 2020). Library preparation employed the immunoSEQ multiplex PCR assay. This is the immuneACCESS table as TCRdb keeps it, with only in-frame sequences that have V and J called. A part of the clones is gone; compared with another copy, unresolved V genes explain less than half, and the rest is unexplained. The sample records over 100,000 clones, about 90% of which are singletons. The ten largest clones take up 0.65% to 0.9% of the sample. Sequenced input: Tregs sorted from blood. These receptors originate from a human donor in good health.

The V gene is TRBV7-9, the J gene TRBJ1-5; maybe TRBD1 (5 bases). V gave up 5 bases and J gave up 0 bases, with 14 bases separating them. Germline CDR1 SEHNR, CDR2 FQNEAQ (reference sequence). CDR3 length equals 16 residues. The CDR3 loop reads CASSPWTRNSNQPQHF. In DNA form, the CDR3 reads TGTGCCAGCAGCCCTTGGACACGGAATAGCAATCAGCCCCAGCATTTT.

This chain links TRBV11-2 with TRBJ2-2; D is possibly TRBD1 or TRBD2 (6 bases each). Between the trimmed V and J ends, which lost 8 bases and 7 bases, there was a span of 23 bases. The germline V gene encodes CDR1 SGHAT and CDR2 FQNNGV. The CDR3 runs to 16 residues. CDR3 residues: CASASRGRKSLGELFF. CDR3 coding DNA: TGTGCCAGCGCCAGCCGGGGGCGAAAGTCCCTCGGGGAGCTGTTTTTT.

This chain uses TRBV12-1 with TRBJ2-1; the table's D call of TRBD2 was not tested on the DNA. TRBV12-1 is annotated as a pseudogene. This CDR3 contains 15 residues. The CDR3 DNA reads TGTGCCAGCAGCTTGAGGATAGCGGGAGGAGGTGAGCAGTTCTTC. Translated, it gives CASSLRIAGGGEQFF.

Notes on this clone: Distinct nucleotide sequences in the sample also encode this CDR3. This chain connects TRBV6-1 to TRBJ1-5; D unclear. The V end was cut by 4 bases, the J end by 7 bases, with 11 bases between. CDR1 is MNHNS and CDR2 is SASEGT in the germline V gene. The CDR3 has 13 residues. The CDR3 sequence: CASSGTRRQPQHF. The CDR3 region has the DNA TGTGCCAGCAGTGGGACGAGAAGGCAGCCCCAGCATTTT.

The CDR3 DNA sequence: TGCAGTGCGGTCACCGGGACTAGTCTATTCTTC. This gives the protein CSAVTGTSLFF. The chain employs TRBV20-1 and TRBJ2-1; TRBD2 agrees at 8 bases. V lost 6 bases, J lost 16 bases, and 11 bases stayed unmatched. Germline V gene sequence: CDR1 DFQATT, CDR2 SNEGSKA (reference sequence). The CDR3 extends over 11 amino acids.

This chain connects TRBV19 to TRBJ2-5; a weak D match, TRBD2 (5 bases). This CDR3 is built from 14 residues. Looked up from germline, CDR1 is LNHDA and CDR2 is SQIVND (reference sequence). V was shortened by 5 bases and J by 5 bases, with 15 bases between the two germline ends. The CDR3, as DNA: TGTGCCAGTAGTTCCAACGGAGGCTGGGAGACCCAGTACTTC. Protein sequence: CASSSNGGWETQYF.

The chain uses TRBV10-3 and TRBJ1-3, with D unclear. The V gene lost 8 bases and the J gene lost 0 bases, with 14 bases spanning the gap. The CDR3 sequence is 15 residues long. Germline assignment: CDR1 ENHRY and CDR2 SYGVKD. The CDR3 spells CAISGRGNSGNTIYF. CDR3 sequence (DNA): TGTGCCATCTCAGGCCGGGGTAACTCTGGAAACACCATATATTTT.

J is TRBJ2-5 and V is TRBV4-1; 8 nucleotides match TRBD2. This CDR3 has 14 residues. With V trimmed by 1 base and J by 9 bases, 7 bases remained unmatched. Germline lookup yields CDR1 MGHRA and CDR2 YSYEKL. The CDR3 bases are TGCGCCAGCAGCCAAGCGGGGGGGACCGGGGCCCAGTACTTC. It translates to CASSQAGGTGAQYF.

This rearrangement joins TRBV4-2 to TRBJ1-1; D possibly corresponds to TRBD1 (6 bases). Germline CDR1 LGHNA, CDR2 YNFKEQ. The CDR3 is made up of 14 amino acids. Trimming stripped 0 bases from V and 4 bases from J, with 9 bases between. The CDR3 loop reads CASSQDQGSTEAFF. The CDR3 DNA sequence: TGTGCCAGCAGCCAAGATCAGGGGAGCACTGAAGCTTTCTTT.

This chain uses TRBV5-4 with TRBJ1-1, with D possibly being TRBD1 (5 bases). V dropped 7 bases and J dropped 5 bases, with 15 bases sitting between them. This CDR3 comprises 13 residues. The germline CDR1 and CDR2 sequences are SGHNT and YYREEE (reference sequence). Written as DNA, the CDR3 is TGTGCCAGCCGTCGGACACTCGTGACTGAAGCTTTCTTT. It encodes CASRRTLVTEAFF. The complete variable domain, with remaining parts taken from reference TRBV5-4 and TRBJ1-1, reads ETGVTQSPTHLIKTRGQQVTLRCSSQSGHNTVSWYQQALGQGPQFIFQYYREEENGRGNFPPRFSGLQFPNYSSELNVNALELDDSALYLCASRRTLVTEAFFGQGTRLTVV.

V gene TRBV15 combines with J gene TRBJ2-1, with D possibly being TRBD1 or TRBD2 (5 bases each). CDR1 and CDR2 from the germline V gene are LNHNV and YYDKDF (reference sequence). The CDR3 runs to 16 residues. Trimming took off 0 bases at V and 4 bases at J, with 13 bases between the two ends. The CDR3 sequence: CATSRDDGGYYNEQFF. CDR3 bases: TGTGCCACCAGCAGAGACGATGGGGGATATTACAATGAGCAGTTCTTC.

This clone was seen once. This same CDR3 is encoded by further DNA sequences in the sample. The rearrangement joins TRBV18 to TRBJ1-2; a possible D gene is TRBD1 (5 bases). Germline values: CDR1 KGHSH, CDR2 LQKENI. Trimming shortened V by 1 base and J by 8 bases, and 8 bases separated the two germline ends. CDR3 size: 12 residues. CDR3 DNA sequence: TGTGCCAGCTCACCACAGGGGTACGGCTACACCTTC. Encoded protein: CASSPQGYGYTF.